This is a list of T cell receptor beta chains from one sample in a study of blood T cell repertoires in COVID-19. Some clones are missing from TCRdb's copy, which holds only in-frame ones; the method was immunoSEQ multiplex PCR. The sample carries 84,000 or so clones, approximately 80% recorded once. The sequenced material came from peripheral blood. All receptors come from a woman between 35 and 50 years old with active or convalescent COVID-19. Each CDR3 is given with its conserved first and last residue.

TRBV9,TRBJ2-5,CAVLGLSEGQETQYF
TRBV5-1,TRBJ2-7,CASSFWTGDYEQYF
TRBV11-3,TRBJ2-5,CASSLGMTSVAETQYF
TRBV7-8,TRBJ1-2,CASSRLYGYTF
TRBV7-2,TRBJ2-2,CASTLFGTSGNTGELFF
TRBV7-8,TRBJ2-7,CASSWTSTYEQYF
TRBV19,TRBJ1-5,CASITTGGSNQPQHF
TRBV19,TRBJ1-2,CASRLTGPANYGYTF
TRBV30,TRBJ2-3,CAWNSPSYTQYF
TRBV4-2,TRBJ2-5,CASSQDRGRETQYF
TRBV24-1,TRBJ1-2,CATSAMTGGGYTF
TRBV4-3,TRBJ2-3,CASSQGEGTGRLSDTQYF
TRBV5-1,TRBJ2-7,CASSPTGTYEQYF
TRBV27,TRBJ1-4,CASSPTLGTDYNEKLFF
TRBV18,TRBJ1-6,CASSPLAGGDSPLHF
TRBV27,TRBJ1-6,CASSHTRTGSYSPLHF
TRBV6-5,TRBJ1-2,CASSQKHINYGYTF
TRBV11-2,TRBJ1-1,CASSLAQGPPAFF
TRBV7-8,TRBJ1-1,CASSPLAAGFLVNTEAFF
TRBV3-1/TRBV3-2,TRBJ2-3,CASSQPPGLAGGQDTQYF
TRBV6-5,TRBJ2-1,CASSYFLSGSYNEQFF
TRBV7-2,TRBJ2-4,CASSRRQGKNIQYF
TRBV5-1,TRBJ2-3,CASSRQGISTDTQYF
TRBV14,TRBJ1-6,CASSLGRGSSPLHF
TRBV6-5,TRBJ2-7,CASSRLAEVGYEQYF
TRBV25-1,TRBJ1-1,CASSTGRAGAFF
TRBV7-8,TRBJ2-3,CASSHRTSGTDTQYF
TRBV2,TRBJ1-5,CASRYIRDSNQPQHF
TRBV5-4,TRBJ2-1,CASRISRTSGRTYNEQFF
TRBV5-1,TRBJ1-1,CASSLVPSSIRVMNTEAFF